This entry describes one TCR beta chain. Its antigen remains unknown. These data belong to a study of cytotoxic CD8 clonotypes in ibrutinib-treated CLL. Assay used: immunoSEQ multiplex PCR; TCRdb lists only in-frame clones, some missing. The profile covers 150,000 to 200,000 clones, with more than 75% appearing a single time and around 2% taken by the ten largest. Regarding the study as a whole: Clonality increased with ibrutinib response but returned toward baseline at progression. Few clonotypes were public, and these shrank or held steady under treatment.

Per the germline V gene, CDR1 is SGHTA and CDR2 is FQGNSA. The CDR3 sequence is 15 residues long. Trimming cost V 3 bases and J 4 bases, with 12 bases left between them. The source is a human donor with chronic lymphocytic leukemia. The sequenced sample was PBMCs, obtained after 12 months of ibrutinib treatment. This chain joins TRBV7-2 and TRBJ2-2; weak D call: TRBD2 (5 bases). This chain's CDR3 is CASSFIEGGTGELFF. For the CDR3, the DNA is TGTGCCAGCAGCTTTATTGAGGGTGGCACCGGGGAGCTGTTTTTT.